This T cell receptor (beta chain) originates from a study of blood T cell repertoires in COVID-19. Authors' methods: Amplified reference gene primers provided the basis for estimating nucleated cell counts. Profiling relied on immunoSEQ multiplex PCR, and the TCRdb table lists in-frame clones only, not all of them. V, J and clone size derive from that table, while D and trimming were established from the DNA sequence. The sample contains about 32,000 clones, approximately 90% of which appear only once. V shed 7 bases and J 0 bases; nucleotides not matched to a gene: 5. The CDR3 covers 16 residues. CDR1 and CDR2 (germline): MDHEN, SYDVKM.

The chain combines TRBV28 with TRBJ1-6; 8 bases are shared with TRBD1. This TCR was recovered from a man between 60 and 75 years old with acute or convalescent COVID-19. Input material: peripheral blood. The CDR3 nucleotides read TGTGCCAGCACCCGGACAGGGAGCTCCTATAATTCACCCCTCCACTTT. Translating it yields CASTRTGSSYNSPLHF.